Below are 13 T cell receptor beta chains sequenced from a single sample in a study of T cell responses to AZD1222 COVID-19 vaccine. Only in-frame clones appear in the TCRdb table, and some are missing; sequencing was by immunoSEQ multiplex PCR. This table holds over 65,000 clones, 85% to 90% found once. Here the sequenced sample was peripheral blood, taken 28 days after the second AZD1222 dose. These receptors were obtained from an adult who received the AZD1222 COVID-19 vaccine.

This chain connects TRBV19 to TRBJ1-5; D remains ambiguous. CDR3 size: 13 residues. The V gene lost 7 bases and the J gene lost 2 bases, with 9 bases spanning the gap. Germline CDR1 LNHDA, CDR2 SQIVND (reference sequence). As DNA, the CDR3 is TGTGCCAGTACCCCAAGGGGCAATCAGCCCCAGCATTTT. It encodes CASTPRGNQPQHF.

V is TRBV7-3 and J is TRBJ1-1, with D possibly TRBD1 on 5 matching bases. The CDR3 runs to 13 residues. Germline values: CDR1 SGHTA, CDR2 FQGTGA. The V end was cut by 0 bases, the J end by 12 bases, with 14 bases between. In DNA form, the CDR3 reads TGTGCCAGCAGCTTAACGACGGGGGGAAGTACTTTCTTT. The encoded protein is CASSLTTGGSTFF.

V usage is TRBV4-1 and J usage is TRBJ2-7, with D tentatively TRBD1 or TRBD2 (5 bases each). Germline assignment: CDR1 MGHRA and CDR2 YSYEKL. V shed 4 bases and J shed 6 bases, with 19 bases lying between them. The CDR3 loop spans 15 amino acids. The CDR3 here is CASSRGKLVEAEQYF. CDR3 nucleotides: TGCGCCAGCAGCCGGGGGAAACTAGTAGAAGCCGAGCAGTACTTC.

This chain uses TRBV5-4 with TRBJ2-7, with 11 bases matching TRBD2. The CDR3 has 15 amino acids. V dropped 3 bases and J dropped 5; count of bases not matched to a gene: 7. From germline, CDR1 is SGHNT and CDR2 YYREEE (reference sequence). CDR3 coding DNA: TGTGCCAGCAGCTCCCTACTAGCGGGAGCTAACGAGCAGTACTTC. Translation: CASSSLLAGANEQYF.

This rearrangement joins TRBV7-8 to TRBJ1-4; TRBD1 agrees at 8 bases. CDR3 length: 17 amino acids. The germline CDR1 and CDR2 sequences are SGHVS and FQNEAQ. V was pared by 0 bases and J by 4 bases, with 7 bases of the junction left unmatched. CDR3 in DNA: TGTGCCAGCAGCTTAGCAGATACGGGACAGGTTAATGAAAAACTGTTTTTT. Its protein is CASSLADTGQVNEKLFF.

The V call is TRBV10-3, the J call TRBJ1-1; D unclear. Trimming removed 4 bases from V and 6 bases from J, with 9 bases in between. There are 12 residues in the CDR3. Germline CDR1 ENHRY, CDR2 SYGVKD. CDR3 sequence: CAISGQGPEAFF. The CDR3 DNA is TGTGCCATCAGTGGGCAAGGGCCTGAAGCTTTCTTT.

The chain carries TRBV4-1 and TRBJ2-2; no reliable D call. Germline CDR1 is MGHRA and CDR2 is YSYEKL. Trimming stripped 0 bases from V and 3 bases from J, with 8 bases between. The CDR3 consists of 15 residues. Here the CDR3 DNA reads TGCGCCAGCAGCCAAGATGACCCTCACACCGGGGAGCTGTTTTTT. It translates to CASSQDDPHTGELFF.

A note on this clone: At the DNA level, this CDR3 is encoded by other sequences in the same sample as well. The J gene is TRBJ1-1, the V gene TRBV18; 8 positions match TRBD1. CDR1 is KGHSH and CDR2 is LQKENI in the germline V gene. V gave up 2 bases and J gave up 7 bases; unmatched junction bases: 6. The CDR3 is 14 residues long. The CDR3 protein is CASSPGQGAGEAFF. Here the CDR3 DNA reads TGTGCCAGCTCACCAGGGCAGGGGGCAGGTGAAGCTTTCTTT.

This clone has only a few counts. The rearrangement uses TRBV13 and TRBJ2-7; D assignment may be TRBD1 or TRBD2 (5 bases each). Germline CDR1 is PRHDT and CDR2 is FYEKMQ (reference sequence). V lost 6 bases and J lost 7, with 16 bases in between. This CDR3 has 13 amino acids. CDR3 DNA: TGTGCCAGCAGTCCGGGACGAACGGGGGAGCAGTACTTC. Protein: CASSPGRTGEQYF. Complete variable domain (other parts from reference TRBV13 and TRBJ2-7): AAGVIQSPRHLIKEKRETATLKCYPIPRHDTVYWYQQGPGQDPQFLISFYEKMQSDKGSIPDRFSAQQFSDYHSELNMSSLELGDSALYFCASSPGRTGEQYFGPGTRLTVT.

DNA of the CDR3: TGTGCCAGCTCACCACGGAAAGGACAGGGGACGGCCGAAGCTTTCTTT. Its translation: CASSPRKGQGTAEAFF. The rearrangement links TRBV18 to TRBJ1-1, with 9 bases fitting TRBD1. In germline, CDR1 is KGHSH, CDR2 LQKENI. The junction had 11 bases not matched to a gene; V was cut back by 1 base and J by 8 bases. This CDR3 region has 16 residues.

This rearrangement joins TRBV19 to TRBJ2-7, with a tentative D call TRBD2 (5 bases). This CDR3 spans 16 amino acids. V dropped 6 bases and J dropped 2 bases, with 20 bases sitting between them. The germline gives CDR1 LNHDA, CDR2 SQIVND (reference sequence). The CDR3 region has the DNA TGTGCCAGTAGCCTAAGAGGGCAGAACCTCCCCTACGAGCAGTACTTC. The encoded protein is CASSLRGQNLPYEQYF.

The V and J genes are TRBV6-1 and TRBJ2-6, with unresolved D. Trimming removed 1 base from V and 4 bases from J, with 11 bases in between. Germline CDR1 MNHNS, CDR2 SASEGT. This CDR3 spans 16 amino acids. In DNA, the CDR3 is TGTGCCAGCAGTGAAGTCTGGGGATCAGGGGCCAACGTCCTGACTTTC. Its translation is CASSEVWGSGANVLTF.

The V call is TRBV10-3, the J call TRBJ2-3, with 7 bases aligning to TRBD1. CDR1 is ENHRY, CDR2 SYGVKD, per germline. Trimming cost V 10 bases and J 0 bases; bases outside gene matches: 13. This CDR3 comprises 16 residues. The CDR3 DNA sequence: TGTGCCACCCAGGGCTACAGGGGCCTTAGCACAGATACGCAGTATTTT. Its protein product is CATQGYRGLSTDTQYF.